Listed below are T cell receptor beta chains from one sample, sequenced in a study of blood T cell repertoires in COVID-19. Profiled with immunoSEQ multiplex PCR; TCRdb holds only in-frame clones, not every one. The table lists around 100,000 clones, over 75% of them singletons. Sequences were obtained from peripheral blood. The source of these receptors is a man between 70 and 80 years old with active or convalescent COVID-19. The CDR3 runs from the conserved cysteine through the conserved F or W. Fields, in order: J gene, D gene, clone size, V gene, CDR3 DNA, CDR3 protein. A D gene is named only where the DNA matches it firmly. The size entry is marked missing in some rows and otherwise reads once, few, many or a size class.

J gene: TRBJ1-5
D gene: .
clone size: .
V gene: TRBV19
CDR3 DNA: TGTGCCAGTAAGGAACAGGGCGGCTTGGAACAGCCCCAGCATTTT
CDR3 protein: CASKEQGGLEQPQHF

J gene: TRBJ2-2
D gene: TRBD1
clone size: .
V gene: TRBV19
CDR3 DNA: TGTGCCAGTATTAAATGGAGACAGGGAAGGGCCGGGGAGCTGTTTTTT
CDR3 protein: CASIKWRQGRAGELFF

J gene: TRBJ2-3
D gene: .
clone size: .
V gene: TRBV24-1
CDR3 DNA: TGTGCCACCAGTGGCAGGCCGCCAGGTCGGCGCACAGATACGCAGTATTTT
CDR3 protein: CATSGRPPGRRTDTQYF

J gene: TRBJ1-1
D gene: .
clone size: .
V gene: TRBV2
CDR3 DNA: TGTGCCAGCAGTAAAACAAAGTACACTGAAGCTTTCTTT
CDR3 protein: CASSKTKYTEAFF

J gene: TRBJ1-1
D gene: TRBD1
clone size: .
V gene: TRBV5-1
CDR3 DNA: TGCGCCAGCAGCTTGCAGGACAGGCAACGCACTGAAGCTTTCTTT
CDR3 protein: CASSLQDRQRTEAFF

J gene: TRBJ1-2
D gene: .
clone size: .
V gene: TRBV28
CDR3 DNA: TGTGCCAGCAGTTCCCCAGGGATTCTTGGCTACACCTTC
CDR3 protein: CASSSPGILGYTF

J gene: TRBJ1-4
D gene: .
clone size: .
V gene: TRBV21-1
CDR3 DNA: TGTGCCAGCAGCCCCCTTAGAGGACAGGGAGGGGGTGAAAAACTGTTTTTT
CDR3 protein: CASSPLRGQGGGEKLFF

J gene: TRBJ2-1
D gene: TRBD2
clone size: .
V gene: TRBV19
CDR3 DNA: TGTGCCAGTAGTATTACGGGGGGGGTCTACAATGAGCAGTTCTTC
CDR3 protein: CASSITGGVYNEQFF

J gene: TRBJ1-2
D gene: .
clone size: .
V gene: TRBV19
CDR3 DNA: TGTGCCAGTAAAGGCAGCGGGAACTATGGCTACACCTTC
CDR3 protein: CASKGSGNYGYTF

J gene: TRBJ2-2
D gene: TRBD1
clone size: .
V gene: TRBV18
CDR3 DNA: TGTGCCAGCTCACCAAGGACAGGGGTCGGGGAGCTGTTTTTT
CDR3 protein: CASSPRTGVGELFF

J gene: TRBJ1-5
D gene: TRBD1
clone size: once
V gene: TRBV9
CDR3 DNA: TGTGCCAGCAGCTCCTTCGACAGGGGGTGGGGGCCCCAGCATTTT
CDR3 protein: CASSSFDRGWGPQHF

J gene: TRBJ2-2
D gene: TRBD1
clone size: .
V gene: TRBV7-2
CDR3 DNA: TGTGCCAGCAGTCTCGGACAGGGAGAACGCGGGGAGCTGTTTTTT
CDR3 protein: CASSLGQGERGELFF

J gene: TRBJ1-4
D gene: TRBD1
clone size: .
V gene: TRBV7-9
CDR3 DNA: TGTGCCAGCAGCTCGAGGGGGCAAGATAATGAAAAACTGTTTTTT
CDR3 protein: CASSSRGQDNEKLFF

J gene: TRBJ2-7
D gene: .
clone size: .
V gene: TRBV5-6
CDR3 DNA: TGTGCCAGCAGCTTGACCCCACAGGGTTATTACGAGCAGTACTTC
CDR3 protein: CASSLTPQGYYEQYF

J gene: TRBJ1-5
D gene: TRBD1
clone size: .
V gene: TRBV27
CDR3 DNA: TGTGCCAGCAGTCCCCTCGACAGGGGAAGTAACAATCAGCCCCAGCATTTT
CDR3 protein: CASSPLDRGSNNQPQHF

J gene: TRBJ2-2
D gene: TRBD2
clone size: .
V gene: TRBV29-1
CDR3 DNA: TGCAGCGTCAAGAGACTAGCGGGGGGCACCGGGGAGCTGTTTTTT
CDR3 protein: CSVKRLAGGTGELFF

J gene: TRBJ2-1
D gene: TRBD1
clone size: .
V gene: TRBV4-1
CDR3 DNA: TGCGCCAGCTCTGGACAGGCCTACAATGAGCAGTTCTTC
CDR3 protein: CASSGQAYNEQFF

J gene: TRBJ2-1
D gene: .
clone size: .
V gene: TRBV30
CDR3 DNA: TGTGCCTGGAGGGGCCCAGCAATGGAGCAGTTCTTC
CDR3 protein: CAWRGPAMEQFF

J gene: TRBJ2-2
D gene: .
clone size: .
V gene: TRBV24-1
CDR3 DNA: TGTGCCACCAGTGATCGAAGGAGCCACACCGGGGAGCTGTTTTTT
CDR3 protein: CATSDRRSHTGELFF

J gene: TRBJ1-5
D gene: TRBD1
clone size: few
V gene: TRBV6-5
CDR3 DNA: TGTGCCAGCAGCGGACAGGGCAGCAATCAGCCCCAGCATTTT
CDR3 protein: CASSGQGSNQPQHF

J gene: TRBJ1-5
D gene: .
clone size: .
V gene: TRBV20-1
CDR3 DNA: TGCAGTGCTAGTGCAGGGCGCAATCAGCCCCAGCATTTT
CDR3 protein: CSASAGRNQPQHF

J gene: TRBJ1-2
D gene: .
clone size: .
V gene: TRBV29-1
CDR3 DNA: TGCAGCGTAAACAGGGACTATGGCTACACCTTC
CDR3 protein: CSVNRDYGYTF

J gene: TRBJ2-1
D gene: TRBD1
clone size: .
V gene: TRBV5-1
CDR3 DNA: TGCGCCAGCAGCCAAACCACCGGGACAGGGTTCAATGAGCAGTTCTTC
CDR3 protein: CASSQTTGTGFNEQFF

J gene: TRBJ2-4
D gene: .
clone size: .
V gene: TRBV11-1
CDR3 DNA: TGTGCCAGCAGCTTAGTCAGGGGCAACATTCAGTACTTC
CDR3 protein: CASSLVRGNIQYF

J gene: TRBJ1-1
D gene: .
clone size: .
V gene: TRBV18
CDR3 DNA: TGTGCCAGCTCAACAGGGTCGGAAGCTTTCTTT
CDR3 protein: CASSTGSEAFF

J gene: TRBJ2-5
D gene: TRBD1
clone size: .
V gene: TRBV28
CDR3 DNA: TGTGCCAGCAGTTTCGTTAGGGGGCTGGTGTCCCAAGAGACCCAGTACTTC
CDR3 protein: CASSFVRGLVSQETQYF

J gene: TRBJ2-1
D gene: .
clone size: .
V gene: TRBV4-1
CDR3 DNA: TGCGCCAGCAGCCAAGGCCCCCCGAGCAGGGCGCCCAATGAGCAGTTCTTC
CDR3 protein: CASSQGPPSRAPNEQFF

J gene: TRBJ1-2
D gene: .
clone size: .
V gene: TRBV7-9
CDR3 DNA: TGTGCCAGCAGCTTAGGAGTTGGTCGTGGCTACACCTTC
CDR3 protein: CASSLGVGRGYTF

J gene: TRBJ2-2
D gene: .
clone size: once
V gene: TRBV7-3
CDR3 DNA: TGTGCCAGCAGCCCCGTGGGGGGAGAGGACACCGGGGAGCTGTTTTTT
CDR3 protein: CASSPVGGEDTGELFF

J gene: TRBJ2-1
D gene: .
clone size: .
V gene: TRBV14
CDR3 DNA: TGTGCCAGCAGCCAAGAGAGGGGGTATGAGCAGTTCTTC
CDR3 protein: CASSQERGYEQFF

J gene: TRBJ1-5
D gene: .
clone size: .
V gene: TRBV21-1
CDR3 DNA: TGTGCCAGCAGCGGTACCCGGGTCTCGAGGAATCAGCCCCAGCATTTT
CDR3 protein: CASSGTRVSRNQPQHF

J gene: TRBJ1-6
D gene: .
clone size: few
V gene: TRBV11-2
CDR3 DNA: TGTGCCAGCAGCCTACCAGAGGCAATGGCGTTCTTT
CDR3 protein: CASSLPEAMAFF

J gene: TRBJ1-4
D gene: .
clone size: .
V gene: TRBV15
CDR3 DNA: TGTGCCACCAGCAGACGTCAGGGGTACGGTGAAAAACTGTTTTTT
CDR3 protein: CATSRRQGYGEKLFF

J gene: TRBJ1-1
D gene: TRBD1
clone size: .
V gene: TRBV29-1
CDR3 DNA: TGCAGCGCAGGACAGGGGATGAACACTGAAGCTTTCTTT
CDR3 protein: CSAGQGMNTEAFF

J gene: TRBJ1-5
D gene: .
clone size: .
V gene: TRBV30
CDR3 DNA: TGTGCCTGGGGGAGCGGGTATAGCAATCAGCCCCAGCATTTT
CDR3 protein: CAWGSGYSNQPQHF

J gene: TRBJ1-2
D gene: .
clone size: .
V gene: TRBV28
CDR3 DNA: TGTGCCAGCAAGCGATCAGAACTTGGCTACACCTTC
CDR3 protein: CASKRSELGYTF

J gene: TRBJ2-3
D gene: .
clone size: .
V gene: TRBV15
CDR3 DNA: TGTGCCACCAGCAGAGATTGGGGCGGAACTAGCACAGATACGCAGTATTTT
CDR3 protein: CATSRDWGGTSTDTQYF

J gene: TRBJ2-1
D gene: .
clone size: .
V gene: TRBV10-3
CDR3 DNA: TGTGCCATCAGTGAGTCAGGAGGTGAGCAGTTCTTC
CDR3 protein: CAISESGGEQFF

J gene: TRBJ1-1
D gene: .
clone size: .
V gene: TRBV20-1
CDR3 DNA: TGCAGTGCGGTGGGGGGTACTGAAGCTTTCTTT
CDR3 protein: CSAVGGTEAFF

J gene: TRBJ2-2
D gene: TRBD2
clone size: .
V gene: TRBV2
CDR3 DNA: TGTGCCAGCAGTGTTGGGGACTACCCCACCGGGGAGCTGTTTTTT
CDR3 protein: CASSVGDYPTGELFF

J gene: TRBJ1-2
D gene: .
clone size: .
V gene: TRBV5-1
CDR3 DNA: TGCGCCAGCAGCATAGGACAGCGAACTAACTATGGCTACACCTTC
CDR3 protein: CASSIGQRTNYGYTF

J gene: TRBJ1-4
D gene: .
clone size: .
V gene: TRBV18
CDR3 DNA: TGTGCCAGCTCACCAGGGCAGGGTAATGAAAAACTGTTTTTT
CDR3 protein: CASSPGQGNEKLFF

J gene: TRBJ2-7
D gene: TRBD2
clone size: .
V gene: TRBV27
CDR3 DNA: TGTGCCAGCAGTTTGGCGGGAGGGATAGGAAACGAGCAGTACTTC
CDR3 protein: CASSLAGGIGNEQYF

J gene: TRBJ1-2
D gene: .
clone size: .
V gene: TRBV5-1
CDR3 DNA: TGCGCCAGCAACCCGACAATTAACTATGGCTACACCTTC
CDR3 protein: CASNPTINYGYTF

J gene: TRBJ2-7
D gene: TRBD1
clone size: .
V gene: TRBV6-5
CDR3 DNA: TGTGCCAGCACCAGACAGGGGAAATATACCTACGAGCAGTACTTC
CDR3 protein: CASTRQGKYTYEQYF

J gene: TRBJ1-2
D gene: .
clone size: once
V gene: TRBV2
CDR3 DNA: TGTGCCAGCAGTGAAAGTTTGGGGACTGGGTATGGCTACACCTTC
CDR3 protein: CASSESLGTGYGYTF

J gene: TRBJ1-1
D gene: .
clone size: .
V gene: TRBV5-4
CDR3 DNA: TGTGCCAGCAGCTCGCCGGGACAAGGGATCACTGAAGCTTTCTTT
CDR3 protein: CASSSPGQGITEAFF

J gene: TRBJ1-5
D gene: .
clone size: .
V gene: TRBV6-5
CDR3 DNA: TGTGCCAGCAGGCCACAGGGTGATCAGCCCCAGCATTTT
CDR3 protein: CASRPQGDQPQHF

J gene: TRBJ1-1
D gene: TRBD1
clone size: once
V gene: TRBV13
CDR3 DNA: TGTGCCAGCAGCTCGACCCAGGGGGCGCGGGCTTTCTTT
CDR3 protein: CASSSTQGARAFF

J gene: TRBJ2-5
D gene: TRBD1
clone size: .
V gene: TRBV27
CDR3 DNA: TGTGCCAGCAGTCCTTTGGGACAGGCCCAAGAGACCCAGTACTTC
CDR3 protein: CASSPLGQAQETQYF

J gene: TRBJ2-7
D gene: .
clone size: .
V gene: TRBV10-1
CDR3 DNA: TGCGCCAGCAGTGAGACCCAGGGGTATAGCGAGCAGTACTTC
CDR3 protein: CASSETQGYSEQYF

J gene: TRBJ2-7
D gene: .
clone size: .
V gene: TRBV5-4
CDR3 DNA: TGTGCCAGCAGCTTTGACCGGGGGGAGCAGTACTTC
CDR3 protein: CASSFDRGEQYF

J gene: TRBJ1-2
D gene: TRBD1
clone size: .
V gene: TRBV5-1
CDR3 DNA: TGCGCCACTGGGACAGGGTCGACTGGTGGCTACACCTTC
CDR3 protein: CATGTGSTGGYTF

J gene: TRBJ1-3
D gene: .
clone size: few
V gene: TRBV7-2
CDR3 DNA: TGTGCCAGCAGCTTGGGGGCGCTCGGAAACACCATATATTTT
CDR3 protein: CASSLGALGNTIYF

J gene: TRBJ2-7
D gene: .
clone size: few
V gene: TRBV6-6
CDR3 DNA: TGTGCCAGCAGCCCACCCCCCGGACATACACGATACGAGCAGTACTTC
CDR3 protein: CASSPPPGHTRYEQYF